These 19 T cell receptor beta chains came from one sample sequenced in a study of shared clonotypes between healthy human individuals. Using immunoSEQ multiplex PCR, the repertoire was profiled, and TCRdb retains in-frame clones only, with some absent. The repertoire holds about 730,000 clones, with approximately 77% as singletons. Sequencing was done on a sample of memory CD4+ T cells sorted from blood. The subset was: CD45RA-negative fraction. Receptors originate from a woman aged 25 to 39 in good health.

The J gene is TRBJ1-1, the V gene TRBV5-4, with a possible D match to TRBD1 (6 bases). The germline gives CDR1 SGHNT, CDR2 YYREEE (reference sequence). V was shortened by 5 bases and J by 0 bases, with 17 bases between the two germline ends. The CDR3 length is 16 residues. The CDR3 nucleotides are TGTGCCAGCAGTCGCGCCAACAGGGACCTGAACACTGAAGCTTTCTTT. Translation: CASSRANRDLNTEAFF.

This clone was observed at least ten times. The V gene is TRBV11-2, the J gene TRBJ2-7; D may correspond to TRBD1 or TRBD2 (6 bases each). The V end was cut by 5 bases, the J end by 2 bases, with 13 bases between. From germline, CDR1 is SGHAT and CDR2 FQNNGV. The length of the CDR3 is 14 residues. DNA of the CDR3: TGTGCCAGCAGCGAAGGGGGGACCCCCTACGAGCAGTACTTC. It encodes CASSEGGTPYEQYF.

This clone was seen a single time. V and J are TRBV28 and TRBJ2-7, with 9 nucleotides matching TRBD2. Germline loops: CDR1 MDHEN, CDR2 SYDVKM. The trim removed 7 bases at V and 2 bases at J, leaving 6 bases unmatched. This CDR3 contains 14 residues. CDR3 loop: CASMTSGPPYEQYF. CDR3 in DNA: TGTGCCAGCATGACTAGCGGTCCTCCCTACGAGCAGTACTTC.

The V call is TRBV6-5, the J call TRBJ2-7, with 8 bases identical to TRBD2. In germline, CDR1 is MNHEY, CDR2 SVGAGI. This CDR3 is 14 amino acids long. With V trimmed by 6 bases and J by 1 base, 5 bases remained unmatched. The CDR3 sequence: CASSELAVSYEQYF. The CDR3 DNA sequence: TGTGCCAGCAGCGAACTAGCGGTTTCCTACGAGCAGTACTTC.

The chain combines TRBV28 with TRBJ1-5; weak D call: TRBD1 (5 bases). Trimming took 5 bases from V and 5 from J, leaving 13 bases between them. The CDR3 is 14 amino acids. The V gene's germline CDR1 is MDHEN and CDR2 SYDVKM. CDR3 in DNA: TGTGCCAGCAGTATTGACAGTAAGGATCAGCCCCAGCATTTT. This encodes CASSIDSKDQPQHF.

The chain links TRBV25-1 to TRBJ2-7, with a tentative D call TRBD2 (6 bases). The CDR3 length is 15 residues. CDR1 and CDR2 from the germline V gene are MGHDK and SYGVNS. V gave up 3 bases and J gave up 1 base, with 13 bases separating them. CDR3 region: CASSEVGGVSYEQYF. The CDR3 region has the DNA TGTGCCAGCAGTGAGGTTGGCGGGGTTTCCTACGAGCAGTACTTC.

The CDR3 bases are TGTGCCAGCAGTTTAGTTCCCGGCGGGAGTGAGCAGTTCTTC. Translation: CASSLVPGGSEQFF. This chain joins TRBV27 and TRBJ2-1; 7 bases align to TRBD2. V lost 2 bases to trimming and J lost 9 bases; unmatched junction nucleotides: 7. The germline V gene has CDR1 MNHEY and CDR2 SMNVEV (reference sequence). The CDR3 has 14 amino acids.

This clone was recorded only once. The CDR3 DNA reads as TGTGCCAGCAGTTGGAATAGCGGGGGTCAAGAGACCCAGTACTTC. Amino acids: CASSWNSGGQETQYF. The J gene is TRBJ2-5, the V gene TRBV6-5; 9 nucleotides agree with TRBD2. CDR3 size: 15 residues. Germline V gene data show CDR1 as MNHEY and CDR2 as SVGAGI. The junction had 5 bases not matched to a gene; V was cut back by 4 bases and J by 2 bases.

V is TRBV28 and J is TRBJ1-3; 9 nucleotides align to TRBD1. CDR3 length: 15 amino acids. Germline V gives CDR1 MDHEN, CDR2 SYDVKM. The junction had 4 bases not matched to a gene; V was cut back by 5 bases and J by 2 bases. CDR3 DNA: TGTGCCAGCAGTACAACAGGGGGCCCTGGAAACACCATATATTTT. The encoded protein is CASSTTGGPGNTIYF.

This clone was counted between two and nine times. The J gene is TRBJ2-5, the V gene TRBV4-1, with D perhaps TRBD1 (6 bases). Germline values: CDR1 MGHRA, CDR2 YSYEKL. V was pared by 0 bases and J by 13 bases, with 15 bases between. The CDR3 has 13 amino acids. Written as DNA, the CDR3 is TGCGCCAGCAGCCAAGATACGCAGGGGACATCGTACTTC. Translating it yields CASSQDTQGTSYF.

V is TRBV2 and J is TRBJ2-7; tentatively, D is TRBD1 or TRBD2 (5 bases each). Germline lookup yields CDR1 SNHLY and CDR2 FYNNEI. Trimming stripped 6 bases from V and 4 bases from J, with 7 bases between. CDR3 length: 11 amino acids. As DNA, the CDR3 is TGTGCCAGCAGGAGGGGTTACGAGCAGTACTTC. It yields the protein CASRRGYEQYF.

The chain recombines TRBV7-9 with TRBJ2-3, with 10 bases aligning to TRBD2. Trimming cost V 1 base and J 5 bases; bases outside gene matches: 9. This CDR3 is 17 amino acids long. Germline CDR1 is SEHNR and CDR2 is FQNEAQ (reference sequence). The CDR3 protein is CASSLGASGRAEDTQYF. The CDR3 bases are TGTGCCAGCAGCTTAGGAGCGAGCGGGAGGGCCGAAGATACGCAGTATTTT.

The V gene is TRBV25-1, the J gene TRBJ2-3, with TRBD1 as a possible D gene (5 bases). The V end lost 2 bases, the J end lost 4 bases, and 16 bases lay between the germline ends. Germline V gene sequence: CDR1 MGHDK, CDR2 SYGVNS. This CDR3 comprises 16 residues. The CDR3 loop is CASSERAGHPADTQYF. CDR3 nucleotide sequence: TGTGCCAGCAGTGAACGCGCTGGACACCCCGCAGATACGCAGTATTTT.

The V and J genes are TRBV6-1 and TRBJ1-5; D gene ambiguous. The CDR3 consists of 13 residues. Per the germline V gene, CDR1 is MNHNS and CDR2 is SASEGT. Trimming took 3 bases from V and 1 from J, leaving 4 bases between them. CDR3 DNA sequence: TGTGCCAGCAGTGAGATGAGCAATCAGCCCCAGCATTTT. Translating it yields CASSEMSNQPQHF.

The V gene is TRBV19, the J gene TRBJ2-5, with D tentatively TRBD2 (6 bases). The V and J ends lost 3 bases and 9 bases respectively, with 17 bases between them. The CDR3 runs 14 residues. Germline V gene data show CDR1 as LNHDA and CDR2 as SQIVND (reference sequence). CDR3 DNA: TGTGCCAGTAGTATTTCCGGCGGGAAAGGGGCCCAGTACTTC. Translation gives CASSISGGKGAQYF.

The chain is built from TRBV4-1 and TRBJ2-7; 14 bases line up with TRBD2. Germline CDR1 and CDR2: MGHRA and YSYEKL. The CDR3 covers 19 residues. V lost 1 base and J lost 6; bases outside the gene matches: 14. The CDR3 here is CASSQGLSGTSGRWGEQYF. The CDR3 nucleotides read TGCGCCAGCAGCCAAGGCCTCTCCGGGACTAGCGGGAGATGGGGCGAGCAGTACTTC.

This clone was seen many times. The CDR3 protein is CASSPGLTSSVGTDTQYF. For the CDR3, the DNA is TGCGCCAGCAGCCCGGGACTAACAAGTTCGGTGGGCACAGATACGCAGTATTTT. This chain connects TRBV5-1 to TRBJ2-3, with 7 bases identical to TRBD2. The CDR3 consists of 18 residues. CDR1 is SGHRS and CDR2 is YFSETQ in the germline V gene. Trimming cost V 4 bases and J 1 base; bases outside gene matches: 15.

The V gene is TRBV27, the J gene TRBJ2-1, with 8 bases that match TRBD1. Losses at the gene ends were 2 bases for V and 5 bases for J; bases not matched to a gene: 5. CDR1 and CDR2 (germline): MNHEY, SMNVEV (reference sequence). This CDR3 is built from 15 residues. The CDR3 sequence: CASSLRRDRNNEQFF. In DNA, the CDR3 is TGTGCCAGCAGTTTAAGGCGGGACAGGAACAATGAGCAGTTCTTC.

This sequence joins TRBV19 and TRBJ2-1; TRBD2 agrees at 13 bases. Germline assignment: CDR1 LNHDA and CDR2 SQIVND (reference sequence). This CDR3 has 16 amino acids. The V gene end was trimmed by 8 bases and the J gene end by 7 bases; junction bases not matched to a gene: 11. Here the CDR3 reads CASLPRTSGSLNEQFF. The CDR3 nucleotides read TGTGCCAGTCTACCCAGGACTAGCGGGAGCCTAAATGAGCAGTTCTTC.